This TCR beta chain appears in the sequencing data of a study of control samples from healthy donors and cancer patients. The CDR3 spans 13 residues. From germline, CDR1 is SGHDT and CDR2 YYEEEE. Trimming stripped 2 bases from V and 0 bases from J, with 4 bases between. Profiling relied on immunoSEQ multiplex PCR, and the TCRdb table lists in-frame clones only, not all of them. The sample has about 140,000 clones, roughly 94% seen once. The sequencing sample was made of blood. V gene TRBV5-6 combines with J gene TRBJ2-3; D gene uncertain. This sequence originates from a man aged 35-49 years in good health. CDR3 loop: CASSFGSTDTQYF. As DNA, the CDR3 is TGTGCCAGCAGCTTCGGGAGCACAGATACGCAGTATTTT.